The source of this T cell receptor (beta chain) is a study of cytomegalovirus exposure and HLA in healthy donors. Study overall: An analysis done earlier identified 95 million to 140 million unique TCR beta sequences from about 179 million T cells. Findings and caveats of the study: In a later analysis, TCR association rates varied by HLA locus: DRB1 most, HLA-C fewest. Later analysis showed most CMV-associated TCR beta chains appearing HLA-restricted.

Among the donors, all were healthy bone marrow donors. This clone has only a few counts. Its antigen is undetermined. Amplification used 60 Vbeta primers and 13 Jbeta primers. The method was immunoSEQ multiplex PCR; TCRdb's version includes in-frame clones alone and lacks a portion of them. The sample carries roughly 130,000 clones, around three fifths recorded once. Losses at the gene ends were 5 bases for V and 7 bases for J; bases not matched to a gene: 7. Germline CDR1 and CDR2: SGHTA and FQGNSA. CDR3 length: 13 residues. The sequence was obtained from a male donor in good health and CMV-seronegative. Source material: PBMCs. This chain connects TRBV7-2 to TRBJ1-1, with 7 nucleotides matching TRBD1. The CDR3 sequence: CASSRDWTGEAFF. The CDR3 nucleotides are TGTGCCAGCAGCCGCGACTGGACAGGTGAAGCTTTCTTT.